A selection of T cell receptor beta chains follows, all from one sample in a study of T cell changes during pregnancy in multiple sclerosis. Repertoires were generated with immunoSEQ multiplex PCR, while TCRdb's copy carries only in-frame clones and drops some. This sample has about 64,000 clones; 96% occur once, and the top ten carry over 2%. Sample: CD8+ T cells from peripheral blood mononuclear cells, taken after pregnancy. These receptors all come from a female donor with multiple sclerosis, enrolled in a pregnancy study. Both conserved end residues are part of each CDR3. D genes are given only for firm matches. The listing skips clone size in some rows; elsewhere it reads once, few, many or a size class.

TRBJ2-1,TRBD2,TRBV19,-,CASSAGGTYNEQFF,TGTGCCAGCTCAGCGGGAGGGACCTACAATGAGCAGTTCTTC
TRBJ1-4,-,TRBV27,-,CASGTGRAEKLFF,TGTGCCAGCGGAACAGGGAGAGCTGAAAAACTGTTTTTT
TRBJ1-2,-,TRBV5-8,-,CASSSLTTGVAYGYTF,TGTGCCAGCAGCTCACTCACGACGGGGGTGGCCTATGGCTACACCTTC
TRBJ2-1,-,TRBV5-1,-,CASRAERRGTNNEQFF,TGCGCCAGCAGGGCCGAACGGCGAGGTACTAACAATGAGCAGTTCTTC
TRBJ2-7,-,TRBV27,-,CASSVTGSTYEQYF,TGTGCCAGCAGTGTCACAGGTTCTACCTACGAGCAGTACTTC
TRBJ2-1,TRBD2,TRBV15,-,CATSSDAGTSPLREQFF,TGTGCCACCAGCAGTGACGCCGGGACTAGCCCTCTCAGGGAGCAGTTCTTC
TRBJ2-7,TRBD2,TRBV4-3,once,CASSQDPLATYEQYF,TGCGCCAGCAGCCAAGATCCACTAGCGACCTACGAGCAGTACTTC
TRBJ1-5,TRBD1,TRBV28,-,CASSSPGGNQPQHF,TGTGCCAGCAGCTCCCCAGGGGGTAATCAGCCCCAGCATTTT
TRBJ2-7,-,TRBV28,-,CASSARLAEYEQYF,TGTGCCAGCAGTGCCCGCCTAGCTGAGTACGAGCAGTACTTC
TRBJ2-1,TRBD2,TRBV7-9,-,CASSLVAGTSWLEQFF,TGTGCCAGCAGCTTAGTCGCCGGGACTAGCTGGCTTGAGCAGTTCTTC
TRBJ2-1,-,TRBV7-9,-,CASSLEGVVDEQFF,TGTGCCAGCAGCTTAGAGGGAGTCGTCGATGAGCAGTTCTTC
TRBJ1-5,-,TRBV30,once,CAWETGTFGQPQHF,TGTGCCTGGGAGACGGGGACTTTCGGTCAGCCCCAGCATTTT
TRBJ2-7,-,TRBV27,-,CASSLGRGGYEQYF,TGTGCCAGCAGTTTAGGCAGGGGCGGCTACGAGCAGTACTTC
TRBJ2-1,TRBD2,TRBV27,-,CASSPGTSGRNEQFF,TGTGCCAGCAGTCCCGGGACTAGCGGGAGGAATGAGCAGTTCTTC
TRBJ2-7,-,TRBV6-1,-,CASSDREGVVYEQYF,TGTGCCAGCAGCGATCGAGAAGGGGTTGTCTACGAGCAGTACTTC
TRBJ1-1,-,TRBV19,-,CASSTTTEAFF,TGTGCCAGTAGTACGACGACAGAAGCTTTCTTT
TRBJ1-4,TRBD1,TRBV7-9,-,CASSRTGVVEKLFF,TGTGCCAGCAGCAGGACAGGGGTCGTAGAAAAACTGTTTTTT
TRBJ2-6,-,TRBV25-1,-,CASLEKTTGANVLTF,TGTGCCAGCTTAGAAAAGACAACTGGGGCCAACGTCCTGACTTTC
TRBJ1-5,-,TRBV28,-,CASSLGAGEINQPQHF,TGTGCCAGCAGTTTAGGGGCAGGGGAGATCAATCAGCCCCAGCATTTT
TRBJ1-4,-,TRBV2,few,CASSAGFLVSTNEKLFF,TGTGCCAGCAGTGCAGGGTTCCTAGTTTCAACTAATGAAAAACTGTTTTTT
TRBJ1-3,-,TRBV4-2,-,CASSSEEDTIYF,TGTGCCAGCAGTTCCGAGGAAGACACCATATATTTT
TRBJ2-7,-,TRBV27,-,CQSRVGPYEQYF,TGTCAAAGCCGGGTGGGTCCCTACGAGCAGTACTTC
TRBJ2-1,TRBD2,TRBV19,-,CASRAGLAGVGEQFF,TGTGCCAGTAGGGCGGGACTAGCGGGAGTCGGGGAGCAGTTCTTC
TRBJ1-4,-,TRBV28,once,CASSTEFSEKLFF,TGTGCCAGCAGTACGGAGTTCTCTGAAAAACTGTTTTTT
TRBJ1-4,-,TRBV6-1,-,CASSESLGGELFF,TGTGCCAGCAGTGAAAGTCTAGGGGGGGAACTGTTTTTT
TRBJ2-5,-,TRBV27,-,CASSLLPPRLGVQETQYF,TGTGCCAGCAGTTTACTCCCGCCAAGACTCGGGGTCCAAGAGACCCAGTACTTC
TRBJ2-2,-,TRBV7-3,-,CASSSGLGAGELFF,TGTGCCAGCAGTAGCGGATTAGGTGCCGGGGAGCTGTTTTTT
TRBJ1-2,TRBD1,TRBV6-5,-,CASSTGGGYGYTF,TGTGCCAGCAGCACAGGGGGCGGCTATGGCTACACCTTC
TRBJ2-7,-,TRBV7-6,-,CASSLGGTFYEQYF,TGTGCCAGCAGCTTAGGGGGGACATTCTACGAGCAGTACTTC
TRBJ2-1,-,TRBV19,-,CASSIGHEQFF,TGTGCCAGTAGTATAGGACACGAGCAGTTCTTC
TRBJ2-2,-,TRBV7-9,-,CASSYLGGRDGELFF,TGTGCCAGCAGCTATCTAGGGGGACGGGACGGGGAGCTGTTTTTT
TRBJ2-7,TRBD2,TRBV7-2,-,CASSLEDSGRAYEQYF,TGTGCCAGCAGCTTAGAGGATAGCGGGAGGGCTTACGAGCAGTACTTC
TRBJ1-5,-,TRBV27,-,CASSLIRGHQPQHF,TGTGCCAGCAGTTTAATCAGGGGACATCAGCCCCAGCATTTT
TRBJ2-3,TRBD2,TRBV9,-,CASSVGRLAQEADTQYF,TGTGCCAGCAGCGTAGGGCGACTAGCCCAAGAAGCAGATACGCAGTATTTT
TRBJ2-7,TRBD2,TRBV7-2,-,CASSAGLAGVYEQYF,TGTGCCAGCAGCGCCGGACTAGCGGGGGTATACGAGCAGTACTTC
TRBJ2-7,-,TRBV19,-,CASSIATGREQYF,TGTGCCAGTAGTATAGCCACAGGGCGCGAGCAGTACTTC
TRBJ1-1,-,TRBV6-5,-,CASSYGLLNTEAFF,TGTGCCAGCAGTTACGGCCTGCTGAACACTGAAGCTTTCTTT
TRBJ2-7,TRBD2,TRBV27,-,CASSSPGGRSDSFYEQYF,TGTGCCAGCAGTTCCCCGGGGGGGCGGTCGGATTCTTTCTACGAGCAGTACTTC
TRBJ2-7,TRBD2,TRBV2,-,CASSSSGRYYEQYF,TGTGCCAGCAGTTCTAGCGGGAGGTACTACGAGCAGTACTTC
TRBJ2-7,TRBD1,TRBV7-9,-,CASSLSDRSRREQYF,TGTGCCAGCAGCCTCTCGGACAGGAGCCGTCGAGAGCAGTACTTC
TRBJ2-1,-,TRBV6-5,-,CASSPGLYNEQFF,TGTGCCAGCAGCCCCGGTCTCTACAATGAGCAGTTCTTC
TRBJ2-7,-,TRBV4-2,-,CASSQAPGSEQYF,TGTGCCAGCAGCCAAGCTCCAGGGTCCGAGCAGTACTTC
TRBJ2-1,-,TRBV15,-,CATLDSSYNEQFF,TGTGCCACTCTTGACAGCTCCTACAATGAGCAGTTCTTC
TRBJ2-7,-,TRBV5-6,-,CASSLGGGLYEQYF,TGTGCCAGCAGCTTGGGCGGCGGACTATACGAGCAGTACTTC
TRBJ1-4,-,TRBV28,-,CASSLRQGSNEKLFF,TGTGCCAGCAGTTTACGGCAGGGCAGTAATGAAAAACTGTTTTTT